These 28 T cell receptor beta chains were all obtained from the same sample, sequenced in a study of T cell changes during pregnancy in multiple sclerosis. Sequenced by immunoSEQ multiplex PCR; TCRdb stores in-frame clones only, minus some. The sample includes around 60,000 clones, roughly nine tenths of them seen just once. The sequencing here drew on peripheral blood, taken in the first trimester of pregnancy. Receptors originate from a female donor with multiple sclerosis, enrolled in a pregnancy study.

V usage is TRBV2 and J usage is TRBJ1-1; TRBD1 aligns across 8 bases. Trimming at V came to 4 bases and at J to 1 base, leaving 2 bases not matched to a gene. Per germline, CDR1 SNHLY and CDR2 FYNNEI. The CDR3 contains 14 residues. CDR3 DNA: TGTGCCAGCAGTGGACAGGGGCCGAACACTGAAGCTTTCTTT. Its protein is CASSGQGPNTEAFF.

This clone was counted between two and nine times. This chain links TRBV18 with TRBJ1-3; D uncertain. CDR3 size: 15 residues. The V gene's germline CDR1 is KGHSH and CDR2 LQKENI. V was pared by 4 bases and J by 0 bases, with 10 bases between. CDR3 sequence (DNA): TGTGCCAGCTCACGACAAGAGAGCTCTGGAAACACCATATATTTT. Its translation: CASSRQESSGNTIYF.

The chain couples TRBV2 to TRBJ1-2; 7 bases agree with TRBD1. J gave up 1 base and V 5 bases, and 4 bases lay outside the gene matches. Germline CDR1 and CDR2: SNHLY and FYNNEI. This CDR3 has 14 amino acids. The CDR3 coding sequence is TGTGCCAGCAGTCGGGACAGTCTTAACTATGGCTACACCTTC. Protein sequence: CASSRDSLNYGYTF.

The gene calls are TRBV5-1 and TRBJ2-3; TRBD2 aligns across 10 bases. V shed 4 bases and J 1 base; nucleotides not matched to a gene: 18. The germline V gene encodes CDR1 SGHRS and CDR2 YFSETQ. The CDR3 length is 20 residues. The CDR3 nucleotides are TGCGCCAGCAGCGGCTCTCTAGCGGGAGTTTATGATGGCGGCACAGATACGCAGTATTTT. This encodes CASSGSLAGVYDGGTDTQYF. Full variable domain (outside the CDR3, taken from reference TRBV5-1 and TRBJ2-3): KAGVTQTPRYLIKTRGQQVTLSCSPISGHRSVSWYQQTPGQGLQFLFEYFSETQRNKGNFPGRFSGRQFSNSRSEMNVSTLELGDSALYLCASSGSLAGVYDGGTDTQYFGPGTRLTVL.

Here the CDR3 DNA reads TGTGCCAGCAGCCCTGGACAGGGACTTTACAATGAGCAGTTCTTC. This translates into CASSPGQGLYNEQFF. The chain couples TRBV5-6 to TRBJ2-1; 8 bases map to TRBD1. V lost 4 bases to trimming and J lost 4 bases; unmatched junction nucleotides: 7. Germline V gene sequence: CDR1 SGHDT, CDR2 YYEEEE. This CDR3 is built from 15 residues.

The rearrangement uses TRBV4-1 and TRBJ1-1; 7 bases align to TRBD1. CDR1 MGHRA and CDR2 YSYEKL come from the germline V gene. This CDR3 region has 15 residues. The ends lost 4 bases at V and 0 bases at J; junction bases unmatched: 5. CDR3: CASSLGGTVNTEAFF. CDR3 in DNA: TGCGCCAGCAGCCTCGGAGGGACAGTGAACACTGAAGCTTTCTTT.

The chain uses TRBV30 and TRBJ2-3; TRBD2 matches at 9 bases. Germline values: CDR1 GTSNPN, CDR2 SVGIG (reference sequence). This CDR3 has 16 residues. The ends lost 0 bases at V and 0 bases at J; junction bases unmatched: 4. The CDR3 sequence: CAWSVWAGGSTDTQYF. CDR3 sequence (DNA): TGTGCCTGGAGTGTATGGGCGGGGGGGAGCACAGATACGCAGTATTTT.

By frequency in the sample, this clone is medium-sized. The chain uses TRBV5-1 and TRBJ1-1; possibly TRBD1 for D (6 bases). This CDR3 spans 15 amino acids. Trimming shortened V by 0 bases and J by 3 bases, and 12 bases separated the two germline ends. The germline CDR1 and CDR2 sequences are SGHRS and YFSETQ. CDR3 in DNA: TGCGCCAGCAGCTTGGGAGGGGGGGGTTACACTGAAGCTTTCTTT. Translation: CASSLGGGGYTEAFF.

The V call is TRBV4-2, the J call TRBJ1-5; 8 bases agree with TRBD1. The J segment lost 4 bases and the V segment lost 6 bases, leaving 5 bases of the junction unmatched. Germline V lookup: CDR1 LGHNA, CDR2 YNFKEQ. The CDR3 is made up of 14 amino acids. The DNA of the CDR3 is TGTGCCAGCAGGCCGACAGGGGAGAATCAGCCCCAGCATTTT. It translates to CASRPTGENQPQHF.

CDR3 residues: CASSQGWTGGQAFF. DNA of the CDR3: TGTGCCAGCAGCCAAGGGTGGACAGGGGGCCAGGCTTTCTTT. The rearrangement joins TRBV4-2 to TRBJ1-1; 11 bases agree with TRBD1. The J segment lost 11 bases and the V segment lost 1 base, leaving 6 bases of the junction unmatched. There are 14 residues in the CDR3. Germline-derived CDR1 and CDR2 are LGHNA and YNFKEQ.

The V gene is TRBV9, the J gene TRBJ1-1; D is ambiguous. The germline V and J ends were trimmed by 5 bases and 0 bases, with 8 bases remaining between them. The CDR3 spans 13 residues. Germline V gene lookup returns CDR1 SGDLS and CDR2 YYNGEE. The CDR3: CASREGVNTEAFF. The CDR3 bases are TGTGCCAGCAGGGAGGGCGTGAACACTGAAGCTTTCTTT.

The CDR3 spells CASSLAGEQYF. The DNA of the CDR3 is TGTGCCAGCTCCTTAGCTGGCGAGCAGTACTTC. V gene TRBV18 combines with J gene TRBJ2-7; no definite D call. Trimming removed 6 bases at V and 6 bases at J, with 9 bases between. This CDR3 contains 11 residues. Germline CDR1 and CDR2: KGHSH and LQKENI.

J is TRBJ1-2 and V is TRBV6-1; 10 nucleotides line up with TRBD1. The CDR3 runs to 16 residues. V dropped 1 base and J dropped 8; count of bases not matched to a gene: 10. CDR1 and CDR2 from the germline V gene are MNHNS and SASEGT. CDR3 region: CASSEELGTGDGGYTF. CDR3 coding DNA: TGTGCCAGCAGTGAAGAGCTTGGGACAGGGGATGGCGGCTACACCTTC.

This clone was recorded once. Here the CDR3 DNA reads TGTGCCAGTAGTGGACAGGGCACAGATACGCAGTATTTT. Its protein product is CASSGQGTDTQYF. This chain links TRBV19 with TRBJ2-3; 7 bases fit TRBD1. The CDR3 runs 13 residues. The trim removed 5 bases at V and 1 base at J, leaving 0 bases unmatched. Germline CDR1 and CDR2: LNHDA and SQIVND (reference sequence).

This chain connects TRBV19 to TRBJ2-5, with D possibly matching TRBD1 (6 bases). V was shortened by 0 bases and J by 4 bases, with 9 bases between the two germline ends. Germline values: CDR1 LNHDA, CDR2 SQIVND (reference sequence). This CDR3 region has 14 residues. The CDR3 spells CASSIDRGGETQYF. The CDR3 nucleotides read TGTGCCAGTAGTATAGATCGAGGGGGAGAGACCCAGTACTTC.

This chain uses TRBV6-1 with TRBJ2-7; TRBD2 matches at 9 bases. CDR3 length: 14 amino acids. The J segment lost 2 bases and the V segment lost 5 bases, leaving 4 bases of the junction unmatched. The V gene's germline CDR1 is MNHNS and CDR2 SASEGT. The CDR3 sequence is CASSSLAGTYEQYF. The CDR3 DNA is TGTGCCAGCAGTAGCCTAGCGGGGACCTACGAGCAGTACTTC.

This chain joins TRBV6-1 and TRBJ2-7; no clear D gene. V was shortened by 2 bases and J by 0 bases, with 23 bases between the two germline ends. Germline CDR1 and CDR2: MNHNS and SASEGT. The CDR3 loop spans 19 amino acids. CDR3 nucleotides: TGTGCCAGCAGTGAAATTTTCCGTCGCTTTGAGTATACCTCCTACGAGCAGTACTTC. This sequence encodes CASSEIFRRFEYTSYEQYF.

The chain joins TRBV29-1 to TRBJ1-5, with D hard to call. V shed 2 bases and J shed 0 bases, with 5 bases lying between them. The germline CDR1 and CDR2 sequences are SQVTM and ANQGSEA. The CDR3 contains 13 residues. The CDR3 bases are TGCAGCGTTGAAAGCCATAGCAATCAGCCCCAGCATTTT. Its protein product is CSVESHSNQPQHF.

The genes are TRBV6-1 and TRBJ1-1; D possibly corresponds to TRBD1 (5 bases). The CDR3 totals 11 residues. The germline V and J ends were trimmed by 7 bases and 5 bases, with 8 bases remaining between them. CDR1 is MNHNS, CDR2 SASEGT, per germline. The DNA for the CDR3 is TGTGCCAGCATTAGGGGTACTGAAGCTTTCTTT. Translating it yields CASIRGTEAFF.

The chain has TRBV6-5 and TRBJ2-7, with 7 bases matching TRBD1. CDR1 and CDR2 from the germline V gene are MNHEY and SVGAGI. Trimming took 4 bases from V and 6 from J; bases not matched to a gene: 15. The CDR3 runs to 16 residues. The CDR3 here is CASSSLSLQGSVEQYF. CDR3 DNA sequence: TGTGCCAGCAGTTCACTTAGTTTACAGGGGTCCGTCGAGCAGTACTTC.

The chain couples TRBV10-2 to TRBJ2-3, with D possibly TRBD2 on 6 matching bases. V lost 3 bases, J lost 0 bases, and 16 bases lay in between. Germline assignment: CDR1 WSHSY and CDR2 SAAADI. This CDR3 has 17 amino acids. The DNA of the CDR3 is TGCGCCAGCAGTGACTTTGGTGGAGGGGTTAGCACAGATACGCAGTATTTT. Translation: CASSDFGGGVSTDTQYF.

This chain links TRBV19 with TRBJ1-5; the D is unclear. The CDR3 contains 15 residues. Germline V gene data show CDR1 as LNHDA and CDR2 as SQIVND (reference sequence). Trimming left V 1 base short and J 2 bases short, with 9 bases between. The CDR3 sequence: CASSIGPERNQPQHF. The CDR3 region has the DNA TGTGCCAGTAGTATAGGTCCAGAACGCAATCAGCCCCAGCATTTT.

The J gene is TRBJ2-1, the V gene TRBV7-9; 7 nucleotides match TRBD2. Germline V lookup: CDR1 SEHNR, CDR2 FQNEAQ (reference sequence). V was clipped by 7 bases and J by 7 bases; unmatched bases: 10. The CDR3 runs 14 residues. The CDR3 DNA reads TGTGCCAGCAATTTCGGGGGGTCAGAAAATGAGCAGTTCTTC. Its protein is CASNFGGSENEQFF.

DNA of the CDR3: TGTGCCAGCAGCCAACACCACCCGACCGGGATCCGTTACGAGCAGTACTTC. Amino acids: CASSQHHPTGIRYEQYF. The rearrangement links TRBV4-2 to TRBJ2-7, with a tentative D call TRBD2 (5 bases). Trimming took 2 bases from V and 4 from J, leaving 21 bases between them. The CDR3 extends over 17 amino acids. Germline V gene sequence: CDR1 LGHNA, CDR2 YNFKEQ.

The CDR3 region has the DNA TGTGCCAGCACCCTAGGGGTTACCTCCTACAATGAGCAGTTCTTC. Translation: CASTLGVTSYNEQFF. V gene TRBV5-8 combines with J gene TRBJ2-1; D might be TRBD1 (5 bases). Between the trimmed V and J ends, which lost 6 bases and 0 bases, there was a span of 13 bases. CDR1 is SGHTS, CDR2 YDEGEE, per germline. The CDR3 runs to 15 residues.

The chain employs TRBV10-3 and TRBJ2-3, with a possible D match to TRBD2 (6 bases). Trimming shortened V by 2 bases and J by 5 bases, and 17 bases separated the two germline ends. The CDR3 contains 16 residues. The germline V gene has CDR1 ENHRY and CDR2 SYGVKD. This chain's CDR3 is CAISEVWGMGGDTQYF. The DNA for the CDR3 is TGTGCCATCAGTGAGGTTTGGGGAATGGGAGGAGATACGCAGTATTTT.

This CDR3 is CASSPATHQPQHF. CDR3 bases: TGTGCCAGCAGCCCTGCCACTCATCAGCCCCAGCATTTT. The V and J genes are TRBV7-8 and TRBJ1-5, with no clear D. V lost 5 bases and J lost 5, with 10 bases in between. Germline assignment: CDR1 SGHVS and CDR2 FQNEAQ. The CDR3 sequence is 13 residues long. The full variable domain, its missing parts supplied by reference TRBV7-8 and TRBJ1-5, is GAGVSQSPRYKVAKRGQDVALRCDPISGHVSLFWYQQALGQGPEFLTYFQNEAQLDKSGLPSDRFFAERPEGSVSTLKIQRTQQEDSAVYLCASSPATHQPQHFGDGTRLSIL.

Here the CDR3 reads CASNLQMSSYNEQFF. The CDR3 nucleotides read TGTGCCAGCAATTTACAGATGAGCTCCTACAATGAGCAGTTCTTC. The rearrangement uses TRBV11-2 and TRBJ2-1; unclear D gene. Germline V gene lookup returns CDR1 SGHAT and CDR2 FQNNGV. V was cut by 7 bases and J by 0 bases, with 13 bases left in between. There are 15 residues in the CDR3.